This TCR beta chain comes out of a study of cytomegalovirus exposure and HLA in healthy donors. Notes on the study in general: Cytomegalovirus-associated TCR beta chains were listed, numbering 150 to 200. A few CMV-associated chains proved CMV antigen-specific in vitro.

The donors were members of the validation cohort, which comprised 120 subjects and was separate from the first cohort of about 700 subjects. Some clones are missing from TCRdb's copy, which holds only in-frame ones; the method was immunoSEQ multiplex PCR. The data show some 170,000 clones, about 86% seen once. On this clone itself: The antigen remains undetermined.

This CDR3 has 19 residues. From germline, CDR1 is MNHEY and CDR2 SMNVEV (reference sequence). The J segment lost 1 base and the V segment lost 8 bases, leaving 18 bases of the junction unmatched. Sequencing was carried out using PBMCs. The sequence was collected from a woman under 40 in good health and CMV-seronegative. The chain uses TRBV27 and TRBJ2-1; 9 nucleotides align to TRBD2. CDR3 region: CASARRGVAGVGSYNEQFF. The CDR3 nucleotides read TGTGCCAGCGCCCGCAGGGGTGTAGCGGGGGTGGGGTCCTACAATGAGCAGTTCTTC.